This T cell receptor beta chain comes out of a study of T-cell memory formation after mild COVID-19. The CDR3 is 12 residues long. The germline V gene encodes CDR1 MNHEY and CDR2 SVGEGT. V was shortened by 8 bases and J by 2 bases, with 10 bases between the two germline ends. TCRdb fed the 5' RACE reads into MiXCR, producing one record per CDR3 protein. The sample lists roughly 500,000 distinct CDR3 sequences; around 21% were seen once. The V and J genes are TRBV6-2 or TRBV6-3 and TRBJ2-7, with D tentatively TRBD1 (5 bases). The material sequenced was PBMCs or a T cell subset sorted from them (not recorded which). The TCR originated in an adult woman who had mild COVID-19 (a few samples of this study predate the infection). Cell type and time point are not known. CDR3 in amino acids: CASQDTTYEQYF. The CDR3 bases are TGTGCCAGCCAGGACACCACCTACGAGCAGTACTTC.